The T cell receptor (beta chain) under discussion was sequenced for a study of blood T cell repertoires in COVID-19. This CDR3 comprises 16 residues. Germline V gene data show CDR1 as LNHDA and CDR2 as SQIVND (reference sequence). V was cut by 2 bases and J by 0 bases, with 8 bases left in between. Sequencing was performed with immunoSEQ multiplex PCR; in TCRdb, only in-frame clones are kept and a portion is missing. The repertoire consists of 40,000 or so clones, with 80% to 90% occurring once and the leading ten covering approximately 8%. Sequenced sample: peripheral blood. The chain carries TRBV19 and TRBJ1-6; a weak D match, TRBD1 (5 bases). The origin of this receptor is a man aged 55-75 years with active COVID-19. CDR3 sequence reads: CASSIPGGSYNSPLHF. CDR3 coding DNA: TGTGCCAGTAGTATACCGGGGGGCTCCTATAATTCACCCCTCCACTTT.